The entry that follows covers one T cell receptor (beta chain) sequence. V lost 3 bases and J lost 0; bases outside the gene matches: 1. The germline gives CDR1 MDHEN, CDR2 SYDVKM. CDR3 length: 15 amino acids. The entry originates in a study of cytomegalovirus exposure and HLA in healthy donors. The PCR was carried out with 60 Vbeta primers and 13 Jbeta primers. Clones were sequenced by immunoSEQ multiplex PCR, and TCRdb holds only the in-frame ones, with some missing. The sample yields about 170,000 clones, approximately 85% seen once. What was sequenced was PBMCs. The TCR comes from a young man in good health and CMV-seropositive. This rearrangement joins TRBV28 to TRBJ2-3; 9 bases are shared with TRBD2. CDR3 nucleotide sequence: TGTGCCAGCAGTTTGCTAGCGGGAAGCACAGATACGCAGTATTTT. It encodes CASSLLAGSTDTQYF. Together with reference TRBV28 and TRBJ2-3, the CDR3 gives the full variable domain: DVKVTQSSRYLVKRTGEKVFLECVQDMDHENMFWYRQDPGLGLRLIYFSYDVKMKEKGDIPEGYSVSREKKERFSLILESASTNQTSMYLCASSLLAGSTDTQYFGPGTRLTVL.